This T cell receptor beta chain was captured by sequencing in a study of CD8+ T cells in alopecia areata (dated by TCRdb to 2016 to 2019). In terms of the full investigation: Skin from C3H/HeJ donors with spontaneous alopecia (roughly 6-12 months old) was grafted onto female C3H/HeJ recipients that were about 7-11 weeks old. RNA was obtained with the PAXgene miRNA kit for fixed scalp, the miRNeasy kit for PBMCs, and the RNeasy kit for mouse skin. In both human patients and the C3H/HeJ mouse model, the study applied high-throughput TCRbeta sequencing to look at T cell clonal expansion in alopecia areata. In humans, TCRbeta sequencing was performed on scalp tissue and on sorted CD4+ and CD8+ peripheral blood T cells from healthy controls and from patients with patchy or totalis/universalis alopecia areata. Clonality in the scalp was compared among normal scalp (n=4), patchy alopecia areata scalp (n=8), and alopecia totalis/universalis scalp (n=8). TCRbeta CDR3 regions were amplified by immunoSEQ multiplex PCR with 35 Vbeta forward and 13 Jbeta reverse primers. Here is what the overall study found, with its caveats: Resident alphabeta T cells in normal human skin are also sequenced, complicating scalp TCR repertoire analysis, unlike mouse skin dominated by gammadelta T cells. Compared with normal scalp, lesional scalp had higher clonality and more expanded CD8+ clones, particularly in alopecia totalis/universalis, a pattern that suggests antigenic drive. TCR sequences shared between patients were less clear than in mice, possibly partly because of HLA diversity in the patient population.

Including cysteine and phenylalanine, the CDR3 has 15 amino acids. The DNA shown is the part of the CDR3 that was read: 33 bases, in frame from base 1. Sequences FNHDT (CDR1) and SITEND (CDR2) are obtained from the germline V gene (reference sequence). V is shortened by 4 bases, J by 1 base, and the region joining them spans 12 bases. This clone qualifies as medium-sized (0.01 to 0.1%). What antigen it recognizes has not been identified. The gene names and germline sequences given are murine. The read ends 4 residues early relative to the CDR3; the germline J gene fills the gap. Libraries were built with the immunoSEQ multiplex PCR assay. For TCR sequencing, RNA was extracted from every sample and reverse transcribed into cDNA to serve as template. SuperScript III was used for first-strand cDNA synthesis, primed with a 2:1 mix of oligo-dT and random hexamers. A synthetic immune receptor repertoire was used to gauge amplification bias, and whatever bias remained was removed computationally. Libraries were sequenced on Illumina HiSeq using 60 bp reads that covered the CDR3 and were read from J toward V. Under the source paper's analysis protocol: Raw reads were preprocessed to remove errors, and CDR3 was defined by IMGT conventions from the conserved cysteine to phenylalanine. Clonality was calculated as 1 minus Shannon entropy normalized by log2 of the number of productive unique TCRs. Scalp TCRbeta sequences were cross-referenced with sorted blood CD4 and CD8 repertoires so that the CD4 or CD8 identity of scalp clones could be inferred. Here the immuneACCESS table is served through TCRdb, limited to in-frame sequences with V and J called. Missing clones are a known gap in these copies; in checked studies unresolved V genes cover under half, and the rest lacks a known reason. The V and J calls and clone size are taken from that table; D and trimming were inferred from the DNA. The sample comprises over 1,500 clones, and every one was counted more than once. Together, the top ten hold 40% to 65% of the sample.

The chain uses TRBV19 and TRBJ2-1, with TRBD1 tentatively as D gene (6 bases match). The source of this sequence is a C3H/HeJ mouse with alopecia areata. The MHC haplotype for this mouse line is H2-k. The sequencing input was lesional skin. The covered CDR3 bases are TGTGCCAGCAGTCCCCCGGGACAAAACTATGCT. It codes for CASSPPGQNYA. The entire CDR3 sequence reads CASSPPGQNYAEQFF.